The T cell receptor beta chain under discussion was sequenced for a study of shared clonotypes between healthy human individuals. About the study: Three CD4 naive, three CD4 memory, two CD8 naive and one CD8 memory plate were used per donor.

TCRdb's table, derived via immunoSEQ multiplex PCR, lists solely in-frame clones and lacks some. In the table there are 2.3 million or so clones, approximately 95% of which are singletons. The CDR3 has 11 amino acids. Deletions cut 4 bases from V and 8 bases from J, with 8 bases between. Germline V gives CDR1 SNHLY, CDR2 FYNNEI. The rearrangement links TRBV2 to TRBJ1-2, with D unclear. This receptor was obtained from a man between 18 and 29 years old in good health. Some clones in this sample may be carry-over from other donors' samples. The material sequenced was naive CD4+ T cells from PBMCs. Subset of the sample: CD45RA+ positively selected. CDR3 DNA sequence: TGTGCCAGCAGTGTACAGAGGGGCTACACCTTC. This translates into CASSVQRGYTF.